The rows below give T cell receptor beta chains drawn from one sample of a study of healthy donors' naive CD4 and CD8 T cells. TCRdb ran MiXCR on the reads and lists one entry per CDR3 protein. Seen here are approximately 200,000 distinct CDR3 sequences, about four fifths observed once, and the top ten hold less than 2.5%. Sequenced: naive CD4+ and CD8+ T cells sorted from blood, pooled from several donors. These receptor sequences come from a pool of human donors in good health; the sample pools cells from several healthy donors. Each CDR3 is given with its conserved first and last residue. Each record gives: V gene, D gene, J gene, clone size, CDR3 protein, CDR3 DNA. D genes are given only for firm matches. A row's size may be missing; if present it is once, few, many or a size class.

V gene: TRBV5-4
D gene: -
J gene: TRBJ2-1
clone size: -
CDR3 protein: CASSVVDRPIF
CDR3 DNA: TGTGCCAGCAGCGTGGTCGACAGGCCAATCTTC

V gene: TRBV2
D gene: -
J gene: TRBJ2-7
clone size: -
CDR3 protein: CASSETRGTPYEQYF
CDR3 DNA: TGTGCCAGCAGTGAGACACGAGGGACACCTTACGAGCAGTACTTC

V gene: TRBV29-1
D gene: -
J gene: TRBJ2-3
clone size: -
CDR3 protein: CSALGDTQYF
CDR3 DNA: TGCAGCGCCCTGGGAGATACGCAGTATTTT

V gene: TRBV5-1
D gene: -
J gene: TRBJ1-6
clone size: few
CDR3 protein: CASSLGLDSPLHF
CDR3 DNA: TGCGCCAGCAGCTTGGGGCTGGATTCACCCCTCCACTTT

V gene: TRBV29-1
D gene: -
J gene: TRBJ2-7
clone size: -
CDR3 protein: CSVQGTHSYEQYF
CDR3 DNA: TGCAGCGTCCAGGGGACCCACTCCTACGAGCAGTACTTC

V gene: TRBV5-1
D gene: -
J gene: TRBJ1-5
clone size: -
CDR3 protein: CASSSGTGNQPQHF
CDR3 DNA: TGCGCCAGCAGCTCGGGAACAGGGAATCAGCCCCAGCATTTT

V gene: TRBV19
D gene: TRBD2
J gene: TRBJ2-7
clone size: once
CDR3 protein: CASSTPGLAAYEQYF
CDR3 DNA: TGTGCCAGTAGTACCCCGGGGCTAGCGGCCTACGAGCAGTACTTC

V gene: TRBV19
D gene: -
J gene: TRBJ2-1
clone size: once
CDR3 protein: CASSSTPGSSSYNEQFF
CDR3 DNA: TGTGCCAGTAGTAGCACCCCGGGATCTAGCTCCTACAATGAGCAGTTCTTC

V gene: TRBV6-5
D gene: TRBD2
J gene: TRBJ2-1
clone size: -
CDR3 protein: CASSPLAGEQFF
CDR3 DNA: TGTGCCAGCAGTCCTTTAGCGGGGGAGCAGTTCTTC

V gene: TRBV6-1
D gene: -
J gene: TRBJ2-3
clone size: -
CDR3 protein: CASTSGRGRLTKPTDTQYF
CDR3 DNA: TGTGCCAGCACCTCGGGCAGGGGACGACTAACCAAACCCACAGATACGCAGTATTTT

V gene: TRBV6-5
D gene: -
J gene: TRBJ2-3
clone size: -
CDR3 protein: CASSPRVSTDTQYF
CDR3 DNA: TGTGCCAGCAGCCCCAGGGTTAGCACAGATACGCAGTATTTT

V gene: TRBV29-1
D gene: -
J gene: TRBJ2-5
clone size: -
CDR3 protein: CSGTRDRTQTQYF
CDR3 DNA: TGCAGCGGGACTAGAGACAGGACCCAGACCCAGTACTTC

V gene: TRBV7-9
D gene: TRBD1
J gene: TRBJ2-1
clone size: -
CDR3 protein: CASSGTVTYNEQFF
CDR3 DNA: TGTGCCAGCAGCGGGACAGTTACGTACAATGAGCAGTTCTTC